This is a list of T cell receptor beta chains from one sample in a study of blood T cell repertoires in COVID-19. The protocol was immunoSEQ multiplex PCR, while the TCRdb copy is restricted to in-frame clones and leaves out a portion. There are about 160,000 clones in the sample; over 75% occur only once, and less than 8.5% lies in the top ten. Sequences were obtained from PBMCs or T cells enriched from blood (not recorded which). These receptors came from a woman in her fifties or sixties who had recovered from COVID-19. CDR3s include the opening cysteine and the closing phenylalanine or tryptophan. The D gene is left open where the match is weak. Not all rows give a size; the values are once, few, many and, for expanded clones, a class.

j_gene: TRBJ1-3; d_gene: TRBD1; abundance: -; v_gene: TRBV7-2; CDR3aa: CASSSGTAGNTIYF; CDR3nt: TGTGCCAGCAGCTCCGGGACAGCCGGAAACACCATATATTTT
j_gene: TRBJ1-5; d_gene: -; abundance: -; v_gene: TRBV24-1; CDR3aa: CATSDLTGEQPQHF; CDR3nt: TGTGCCACCAGTGATCTAACCGGGGAGCAGCCCCAGCATTTT
j_gene: TRBJ1-5; d_gene: -; abundance: -; v_gene: TRBV21-1; CDR3aa: CASTPGSNQPQHF; CDR3nt: TGTGCCAGCACCCCAGGGAGCAATCAGCCCCAGCATTTT
j_gene: TRBJ2-2; d_gene: -; abundance: -; v_gene: TRBV10-2; CDR3aa: CASKKPSGELFF; CDR3nt: TGCGCCAGCAAGAAGCCCTCCGGGGAGCTGTTTTTT
j_gene: TRBJ1-3; d_gene: -; abundance: -; v_gene: TRBV7-3; CDR3aa: CASSLRPPGFGNTIYF; CDR3nt: TGTGCCAGCAGCTTACGCCCACCAGGGTTCGGAAACACCATATATTTT
j_gene: TRBJ1-1; d_gene: -; abundance: once; v_gene: TRBV6-5; CDR3aa: CASSYAPRGTEAFF; CDR3nt: TGTGCCAGCAGTTACGCCCCCCGGGGGACTGAAGCTTTCTTT
j_gene: TRBJ2-2; d_gene: TRBD1; abundance: -; v_gene: TRBV7-8; CDR3aa: CASSETGGPGELFF; CDR3nt: TGTGCCAGCAGCGAGACAGGGGGCCCCGGGGAGCTGTTTTTT
j_gene: TRBJ2-3; d_gene: -; abundance: -; v_gene: TRBV14; CDR3aa: CASSQQGLNTDTQYF; CDR3nt: TGTGCCAGCAGCCAACAGGGGCTAAACACAGATACGCAGTATTTT
j_gene: TRBJ1-4; d_gene: -; abundance: -; v_gene: TRBV6-5; CDR3aa: CASSLYTGEKLFF; CDR3nt: TGTGCCAGCAGCCTATATACGGGTGAAAAACTGTTTTTT
j_gene: TRBJ1-1; d_gene: -; abundance: -; v_gene: TRBV18; CDR3aa: CASSPSEGGTEAFF; CDR3nt: TGTGCCAGCTCACCATCGGAGGGAGGCACTGAAGCTTTCTTT
j_gene: TRBJ1-2; d_gene: TRBD1; abundance: -; v_gene: TRBV2; CDR3aa: CASSLLIFTGVGGYTF; CDR3nt: TGTGCCAGCAGTCTCCTCATCTTCACAGGGGTTGGCGGCTACACCTTC
j_gene: TRBJ2-3; d_gene: TRBD2; abundance: -; v_gene: TRBV7-2; CDR3aa: CASSSPSGSTDTQYF; CDR3nt: TGTGCCAGCAGCTCACCTAGCGGTAGCACAGATACGCAGTATTTT
j_gene: TRBJ2-5; d_gene: TRBD1; abundance: -; v_gene: TRBV7-9; CDR3aa: CASSSRTGQETQYF; CDR3nt: TGTGCCAGCAGCAGCCGGACAGGCCAAGAGACCCAGTACTTC
j_gene: TRBJ2-3; d_gene: TRBD2; abundance: -; v_gene: TRBV6-4; CDR3aa: CASSDLAGATQYF; CDR3nt: TGTGCCAGCAGTGACTTAGCGGGGGCTACGCAGTATTTT
j_gene: TRBJ2-5; d_gene: -; abundance: -; v_gene: TRBV14; CDR3aa: CASSQLTGGETQYF; CDR3nt: TGTGCCAGCAGCCAACTGACCGGCGGGGAGACCCAGTACTTC